This TCR beta chain emerged from a study of blood T cell repertoires in COVID-19. The protocol was immunoSEQ multiplex PCR, while the TCRdb copy is restricted to in-frame clones and leaves out a portion. The sample records about 190,000 clones, over 75% being singletons. In germline, CDR1 is SGHTA, CDR2 FQGNSA. The CDR3 consists of 14 residues. With 4 bases clipped from V and 8 bases from J, the junction kept 2 bases outside the gene matches. Sequenced: peripheral blood. The chain recombines TRBV7-2 with TRBJ2-1; the match to TRBD2 covers 13 bases. The receptor was isolated from a man aged 50 to 60 who had recovered from COVID-19. The CDR3 spells CASSSGLAGDEQFF. The CDR3 DNA reads as TGTGCCAGCAGCTCCGGACTAGCGGGAGATGAGCAGTTCTTC. Complete variable domain (other parts from reference TRBV7-2 and TRBJ2-1): GAGVSQSPSNKVTEKGKDVELRCDPISGHTALYWYRQSLGQGLEFLIYFQGNSAPDKSGLPSDRFSAERTGGSVSTLTIQRTQQEDSAVYLCASSSGLAGDEQFFGPGTRLTVL.